The rows below give T cell receptor beta chains drawn from one sample of a study of T cells in localized non-small cell lung cancer. Measured with immunoSEQ multiplex PCR; TCRdb has only the in-frame clones, and not every one. The table shows around 20,000 clones, with 91% occurring only once. The source material was peripheral blood, sampled before any cancer treatment. These receptors all come from a woman aged 40-75 years with stage I lung adenocarcinoma. The CDR3 runs from the conserved cysteine through the conserved F or W. Each record gives: J gene, D gene, clone size, V gene, CDR3 length, CDR3 DNA, CDR3 protein. The D gene is left open where the match is weak. Only part of the rows carry a size: once, few, many, or a class if the clone is expanded.

>TRBJ1-1|TRBD1|.|TRBV23-1|15
TGCGCCAGCAGCCGGACAGGGACTAGGGGCACTGAAGCTTTCTTT
CASSRTGTRGTEAFF
>TRBJ1-2|.|.|TRBV19|12
TGTGCCAGTAAGGAAGCTTTCTATGGCTACACCTTC
CASKEAFYGYTF
>TRBJ2-3|TRBD2|once|TRBV30|16
TGTGCCTGGAGGACGCAAGGACTAGCGGGGTCAGATACGCAGTATTTT
CAWRTQGLAGSDTQYF
>TRBJ2-3|TRBD2|.|TRBV11-3|17
TGTGCCAGCAGCGCCGGACTAGCGGGGGGCTACACAGATACGCAGTATTTT
CASSAGLAGGYTDTQYF
>TRBJ1-5|.|once|TRBV5-6|14
TGTGCCAGCAGCTGGGGAGGGAGGGACCAGCCCCAGCATTTT
CASSWGGRDQPQHF
>TRBJ2-5|TRBD1|.|TRBV5-6|15
TGTGCCAGCAGCACCGGGACAGGGAGCGGTGAGACCCAGTACTTC
CASSTGTGSGETQYF
>TRBJ2-1|.|.|TRBV2|10
TGTGCCAGCCAATACAATGAGCAGTTCTTC
CASQYNEQFF
>TRBJ1-3|.|.|TRBV6-1|16
TGTGCCAGCAGTGAAGGTAGGGGCAGCTCTGGAAACACCATATATTTT
CASSEGRGSSGNTIYF
>TRBJ2-3|.|.|TRBV6-9|11
TGTGCCAGCAGTTACTCAGATACGCAGTATTTT
CASSYSDTQYF
>TRBJ1-5|TRBD1|.|TRBV2|14
TGTGCCAGCAGGAAGGGGACAGGGGAGGTGCCCCAGCATTTT
CASRKGTGEVPQHF
>TRBJ1-1|.|.|TRBV5-6|11
TGTGCCAGCAGCTGGAGGGGCGACGCTTTCTTT
CASSWRGDAFF
>TRBJ1-2|.|.|TRBV6-5|14
TGTGCCAGCAGCTTACGGACAGCCAATGATGGCTACACCTTC
CASSLRTANDGYTF
>TRBJ2-5|.|.|TRBV4-1|16
TGCGCCAGCAGCCAAGATCTGGGGGCGGGTCAAGAGACCCAGTACTTC
CASSQDLGAGQETQYF
>TRBJ2-7|TRBD2|.|TRBV7-8|16
TGTGCCAGCAGCTTGAGTTCCGGGACTAGCGGTTACGAGCAGTACTTC
CASSLSSGTSGYEQYF
>TRBJ2-5|.|.|TRBV2|15
TGTGCCAGCAGTGACACTGGTGGGGTCCAAGAGACCCAGTACTTC
CASSDTGGVQETQYF
>TRBJ2-5|.|.|TRBV18|15
TGTGCCAGCTCACCCACGACCGGATACCAAGAGACCCAGTACTTC
CASSPTTGYQETQYF
>TRBJ1-1|.|few|TRBV11-2|12
TGTGCCAGCAGCCTTATGAACACTGAAGCTTTCTTT
CASSLMNTEAFF
>TRBJ2-3|TRBD2|.|TRBV4-3|17
TGCGCCAGCAGCCAAGAACCCACTAGCGGAGCCACAGATACGCAGTATTTT
CASSQEPTSGATDTQYF
>TRBJ2-1|TRBD2|.|TRBV7-9|14
TGTGCCAGCAGCTTAGGAGCGGGGGGGAATGAGCAGTTCTTC
CASSLGAGGNEQFF
>TRBJ2-1|TRBD2|.|TRBV7-2|14
TGTGCCAGCAGCTTAGCGGGGCTAGCGGGGGTGCAGTTCTTC
CASSLAGLAGVQFF
>TRBJ2-3|.|.|TRBV10-3|14
TGTGCCATCAGTGAGTCGACTCGAACAGATACGCAGTATTTT
CAISESTRTDTQYF
>TRBJ2-1|TRBD2|.|TRBV30|12
TGTGCCTGGGGACTAGAGGGCGATGAGCAGTTCTTC
CAWGLEGDEQFF
>TRBJ1-5|.|.|TRBV4-3|13
TGCGCCAGCAGCCGGGGGACGGATCAGCCCCAGCATTTT
CASSRGTDQPQHF
>TRBJ1-4|TRBD1|.|TRBV27|15
TGTGCCAGCAGTTTGGGGAGGGGGCTTAATGAAAAACTGTTTTTT
CASSLGRGLNEKLFF
>TRBJ1-5|.|.|TRBV18|15
TGTGCCAGCTCAACTGCGACAGGAAACAATCAGCCCCAGCATTTT
CASSTATGNNQPQHF
>TRBJ1-1|.|.|TRBV2|14
TGTGCCAGCATAGTAGGACGTACGAACACTGAAGCTTTCTTT
CASIVGRTNTEAFF